This is a list of T cell receptor beta chains from one sample in a study of shared clonotypes between healthy human individuals. Measured with immunoSEQ multiplex PCR; TCRdb has only the in-frame clones, and not every one. The profile shows 2 million to 2.5 million clones, roughly 90% of them singletons. Sequencing was carried out using naive CD4+ T cells from PBMCs. The source is a man younger than 35 in good health. Some clones in this sample may be carry-over from other donors' samples. Both conserved end residues are part of each CDR3. D genes are given only for firm matches. Not all rows give a size; the values are once, few, many and, for expanded clones, a class.

v_call: TRBV7-8; j_call: TRBJ1-2; clone_size: .; d_call: .; cdr3_length: 13; cdr3_nt: TGTGCCAGCAGCCAACGGGACGGGCGCGGCTACACCTTC; cdr3_aa: CASSQRDGRGYTF
v_call: TRBV5-8; j_call: TRBJ2-3; clone_size: .; d_call: .; cdr3_length: 14; cdr3_nt: TGTGCCAGCAGCTTCGGACCCTTCCCAGATACGCAGTATTTT; cdr3_aa: CASSFGPFPDTQYF
v_call: TRBV9; j_call: TRBJ2-1; clone_size: once; d_call: .; cdr3_length: 15; cdr3_nt: TGTGCCAGCAGTCACGGGGGACTCTCCTACAATGAGCAGTTCTTC; cdr3_aa: CASSHGGLSYNEQFF
v_call: TRBV5-1; j_call: TRBJ2-7; clone_size: .; d_call: .; cdr3_length: 16; cdr3_nt: TGCGCCAGCAGTATCGGGACCCCCGTAGTGACCTACGAGCAGTACTTC; cdr3_aa: CASSIGTPVVTYEQYF
v_call: TRBV28; j_call: TRBJ1-2; clone_size: .; d_call: TRBD1; cdr3_length: 14; cdr3_nt: TGTGCCAGCGATAGCGGCAGGGGGGACTATGGCTACACCTTC; cdr3_aa: CASDSGRGDYGYTF
v_call: TRBV6-6; j_call: TRBJ1-1; clone_size: .; d_call: TRBD1; cdr3_length: 15; cdr3_nt: TGTGCCAGCAGGGGGACAGGGGGCATCATCACTGAAGCTTTCTTT; cdr3_aa: CASRGTGGIITEAFF
v_call: TRBV5-1; j_call: TRBJ1-2; clone_size: .; d_call: .; cdr3_length: 14; cdr3_nt: TGCGCCAGCAGCTTGGCTGGTACTAACTATGGCTACACCTTC; cdr3_aa: CASSLAGTNYGYTF
v_call: TRBV6-5; j_call: TRBJ2-7; clone_size: .; d_call: .; cdr3_length: 11; cdr3_nt: TGTGCCAGCAGTCAGTCCTACGAGCAGTACTTC; cdr3_aa: CASSQSYEQYF
v_call: TRBV11-3; j_call: TRBJ2-7; clone_size: .; d_call: TRBD2; cdr3_length: 13; cdr3_nt: TGTGCCAGCAGCCCGGGGACTAGCGGCGAGCAGTACTTC; cdr3_aa: CASSPGTSGEQYF
v_call: TRBV25-1; j_call: TRBJ2-5; clone_size: .; d_call: .; cdr3_length: 14; cdr3_nt: TGTGCCAGCAGTGTAGTAGGTGATAAAGAGACCCAGTACTTC; cdr3_aa: CASSVVGDKETQYF
v_call: TRBV9; j_call: TRBJ2-6; clone_size: .; d_call: .; cdr3_length: 17; cdr3_nt: TGTGCCAGCATTTCAAGGCTCAAACAAAGTCGGGCCAACGTCCTGACTTTC; cdr3_aa: CASISRLKQSRANVLTF
v_call: TRBV27; j_call: TRBJ1-3; clone_size: .; d_call: TRBD1; cdr3_length: 15; cdr3_nt: TGTGCCAGCAGTGGGGACAGACGGGCTGGAAACACCATATATTTT; cdr3_aa: CASSGDRRAGNTIYF
v_call: TRBV7-9; j_call: TRBJ2-1; clone_size: once; d_call: .; cdr3_length: 16; cdr3_nt: TGTGCCAGCAGCTTACCGCCGGGGATGCGGGACAATGAGCAGTTCTTC; cdr3_aa: CASSLPPGMRDNEQFF
v_call: TRBV30; j_call: TRBJ2-5; clone_size: .; d_call: .; cdr3_length: 15; cdr3_nt: TGTGCCTGGAGTGTACATGAAGGGCCAGGGGAGACCCAGTACTTC; cdr3_aa: CAWSVHEGPGETQYF
v_call: TRBV2; j_call: TRBJ2-3; clone_size: .; d_call: TRBD2; cdr3_length: 16; cdr3_nt: TGTGCCAGCAGTCAAACCCCAGCGGGAGTTACAGATACGCAGTATTTT; cdr3_aa: CASSQTPAGVTDTQYF
v_call: TRBV30; j_call: TRBJ2-7; clone_size: .; d_call: .; cdr3_length: 11; cdr3_nt: TGTGCCTGGAGGGGCCTCCGTGAGCAGTACTTC; cdr3_aa: CAWRGLREQYF
v_call: TRBV30; j_call: TRBJ1-1; clone_size: .; d_call: .; cdr3_length: 18; cdr3_nt: TGTGCCTGGAGTCCGAGGGGGAACCTTCTAGGGGGTGGCACTGAAGCTTTCTTT; cdr3_aa: CAWSPRGNLLGGGTEAFF
v_call: TRBV4-1; j_call: TRBJ2-5; clone_size: .; d_call: TRBD1; cdr3_length: 14; cdr3_nt: TGCGCCAGCAGCCAACCAGGGGGCCGGGAGACCCAGTACTTC; cdr3_aa: CASSQPGGRETQYF
v_call: TRBV7-9; j_call: TRBJ1-1; clone_size: .; d_call: .; cdr3_length: 17; cdr3_nt: TGTGCCAGCAGCTTAGGTGTTTCGGGCACGGATAACACTGAAGCTTTCTTT; cdr3_aa: CASSLGVSGTDNTEAFF
v_call: TRBV2; j_call: TRBJ1-3; clone_size: .; d_call: .; cdr3_length: 13; cdr3_nt: TGTGCCAGTTGTGCGGGGAGCGGAAACACCATATATTTT; cdr3_aa: CASCAGSGNTIYF
v_call: TRBV5-4; j_call: TRBJ2-7; clone_size: .; d_call: .; cdr3_length: 13; cdr3_nt: TGTGCCAGCAGCCTCGGGACTCCCTACGAGCAGTACTTC; cdr3_aa: CASSLGTPYEQYF
v_call: TRBV21-1; j_call: TRBJ2-7; clone_size: .; d_call: .; cdr3_length: 14; cdr3_nt: TGTGCCAGCAGCGATCCGGGCCGCCGGGACGAGCAGTACTTC; cdr3_aa: CASSDPGRRDEQYF
v_call: TRBV30; j_call: TRBJ2-7; clone_size: .; d_call: .; cdr3_length: 13; cdr3_nt: TGTGCCTGGACCTTACGAACTTCCTACGAGCAGTACTTC; cdr3_aa: CAWTLRTSYEQYF
v_call: TRBV30; j_call: TRBJ2-3; clone_size: .; d_call: .; cdr3_length: 13; cdr3_nt: TGTGCCTGGAGTGTAAAAGGAGCAGATACGCAGTATTTT; cdr3_aa: CAWSVKGADTQYF
v_call: TRBV27; j_call: TRBJ2-5; clone_size: once; d_call: TRBD1; cdr3_length: 14; cdr3_nt: TGTGCCAGCAGTCTCTGGGACAGGAAAGAGACCCAGTACTTC; cdr3_aa: CASSLWDRKETQYF
v_call: TRBV7-2; j_call: TRBJ1-1; clone_size: .; d_call: .; cdr3_length: 15; cdr3_nt: TGTGCCAGCAGCTCTGGAAGTGGCATGAACACTGAAGCTTTCTTT; cdr3_aa: CASSSGSGMNTEAFF
v_call: TRBV15; j_call: TRBJ2-3; clone_size: .; d_call: .; cdr3_length: 16; cdr3_nt: TGTGCCACCAGCAGAGTACGTTCCGGCCGCACAGATACGCAGTATTTT; cdr3_aa: CATSRVRSGRTDTQYF
v_call: TRBV18; j_call: TRBJ2-2; clone_size: .; d_call: .; cdr3_length: 16; cdr3_nt: TGTGCCAGCTCACTAACCAGGGAGTCGGGCACCGGGGAGCTGTTTTTT; cdr3_aa: CASSLTRESGTGELFF
v_call: TRBV30; j_call: TRBJ1-4; clone_size: few; d_call: .; cdr3_length: 11; cdr3_nt: TGTGCCTGGAGTCCGGATGAAAAACTGTTTTTT; cdr3_aa: CAWSPDEKLFF
v_call: TRBV5-4; j_call: TRBJ1-2; clone_size: .; d_call: TRBD1; cdr3_length: 15; cdr3_nt: TGTGCCAGCAGCTTGTTCCGGGACAGAGGCTATGGCTACACCTTC; cdr3_aa: CASSLFRDRGYGYTF
v_call: TRBV30; j_call: TRBJ2-1; clone_size: .; d_call: .; cdr3_length: 13; cdr3_nt: TGTGCCGGTGCTGACAGCTCCTACAATGAGCAGTTCTTC; cdr3_aa: CAGADSSYNEQFF
v_call: TRBV4-3; j_call: TRBJ2-2; clone_size: .; d_call: TRBD2; cdr3_length: 13; cdr3_nt: TGCGCCAGCACCGTAGCGGGAGGCGGGGAGCTGTTTTTT; cdr3_aa: CASTVAGGGELFF
v_call: TRBV5-1; j_call: TRBJ2-3; clone_size: .; d_call: TRBD2; cdr3_length: 17; cdr3_nt: TGCGCCAGCAGCTTGACCCCAGCGGGGGTTGCCGGAGATACGCAGTATTTT; cdr3_aa: CASSLTPAGVAGDTQYF
v_call: TRBV10-2; j_call: TRBJ2-2; clone_size: .; d_call: TRBD1; cdr3_length: 14; cdr3_nt: TGCGCCAGTAGACAGGGGGTGAACACCGGGGAGCTGTTTTTT; cdr3_aa: CASRQGVNTGELFF
v_call: TRBV11-2; j_call: TRBJ2-7; clone_size: .; d_call: .; cdr3_length: 13; cdr3_nt: TGTGCCAGCAGAACGTATGTAGACCACGAGCAGTACTTC; cdr3_aa: CASRTYVDHEQYF
v_call: TRBV4-1; j_call: TRBJ1-5; clone_size: .; d_call: .; cdr3_length: 16; cdr3_nt: TGCGCCAGCAGCCAACCAACGGGAGGCTCTAGTCAGCCCCAGCATTTT; cdr3_aa: CASSQPTGGSSQPQHF
v_call: TRBV15; j_call: TRBJ2-3; clone_size: .; d_call: .; cdr3_length: 15; cdr3_nt: TGTGCCACCAGCAGAGAAGGAGGGGGTGCAGATACGCAGTATTTT; cdr3_aa: CATSREGGGADTQYF
v_call: TRBV10-3; j_call: TRBJ1-6; clone_size: .; d_call: .; cdr3_length: 15; cdr3_nt: TGTGCCATCAGCGCCACCGGGACTGGGAGTTCACCCCTCCACTTT; cdr3_aa: CAISATGTGSSPLHF
v_call: TRBV29-1; j_call: TRBJ1-2; clone_size: .; d_call: TRBD1; cdr3_length: 14; cdr3_nt: TGCAGCGTTGAAGGTAAAGGGACAGGGTCCGGCTACACCTTC; cdr3_aa: CSVEGKGTGSGYTF
v_call: TRBV27; j_call: TRBJ2-7; clone_size: .; d_call: .; cdr3_length: 15; cdr3_nt: TGTGCCAGCAGTTTTCGCCTAGGTCGCTTGGACGAGCAGTACTTC; cdr3_aa: CASSFRLGRLDEQYF
v_call: TRBV6-5; j_call: TRBJ1-3; clone_size: .; d_call: .; cdr3_length: 14; cdr3_nt: TGTGCCAGCAGTGTGCAGGGGCCTGGAAACACCATATATTTT; cdr3_aa: CASSVQGPGNTIYF
v_call: TRBV6-5; j_call: TRBJ2-5; clone_size: once; d_call: TRBD1; cdr3_length: 13; cdr3_nt: TGTGCCAGCAGAAGAACAGGGGGAGAGACCCAGTACTTC; cdr3_aa: CASRRTGGETQYF
v_call: TRBV7-8; j_call: TRBJ2-1; clone_size: .; d_call: .; cdr3_length: 15; cdr3_nt: TGTGCCAGCAGCTTAGCGCAGGGATTCCACAATGAGCAGTTCTTC; cdr3_aa: CASSLAQGFHNEQFF
v_call: TRBV18; j_call: TRBJ2-2; clone_size: .; d_call: TRBD2; cdr3_length: 15; cdr3_nt: TGTGCCAGCTCACCACCAGCGGGAGGCACCGGGGAGCTGTTTTTT; cdr3_aa: CASSPPAGGTGELFF
v_call: TRBV7-2; j_call: TRBJ2-5; clone_size: .; d_call: TRBD2; cdr3_length: 15; cdr3_nt: TGTGCCAGCAGCCCTCGCCGGGAGGGTCAAGAGACCCAGTACTTC; cdr3_aa: CASSPRREGQETQYF
v_call: TRBV5-1; j_call: TRBJ1-1; clone_size: .; d_call: .; cdr3_length: 15; cdr3_nt: TGCGCCAGCAGCCAAAACTCAGTGTTCGGCACTGAAGCTTTCTTT; cdr3_aa: CASSQNSVFGTEAFF
v_call: TRBV27; j_call: TRBJ1-2; clone_size: once; d_call: .; cdr3_length: 12; cdr3_nt: TGTGCCAGGGCGCAGGCCCCCTATGGCTACACCTTC; cdr3_aa: CARAQAPYGYTF
v_call: TRBV6-1; j_call: TRBJ1-1; clone_size: .; d_call: .; cdr3_length: 10; cdr3_nt: TGTGCCAGCAGTGAAGTACTTGCTTTCTTT; cdr3_aa: CASSEVLAFF
v_call: TRBV6-1; j_call: TRBJ2-3; clone_size: .; d_call: .; cdr3_length: 15; cdr3_nt: TGTGCCAGCAGCCGGACGAAGGGACTCACAGATACGCAGTATTTT; cdr3_aa: CASSRTKGLTDTQYF
v_call: TRBV7-9; j_call: TRBJ2-3; clone_size: .; d_call: TRBD2; cdr3_length: 15; cdr3_nt: TGTGCCAGCAGCAATAGCGGGAGAGGTGCAGATACGCAGTATTTT; cdr3_aa: CASSNSGRGADTQYF
v_call: TRBV27; j_call: TRBJ1-5; clone_size: .; d_call: .; cdr3_length: 15; cdr3_nt: TGTGCCAGCAGCCGGACGAGGGGAAGCAATCAGCCCCAGCATTTT; cdr3_aa: CASSRTRGSNQPQHF
v_call: TRBV6-1; j_call: TRBJ2-5; clone_size: .; d_call: .; cdr3_length: 12; cdr3_nt: TGTGCCAGCAGTCGAAACCGGGAGACCCAGTACTTC; cdr3_aa: CASSRNRETQYF
v_call: TRBV28; j_call: TRBJ2-3; clone_size: .; d_call: TRBD2; cdr3_length: 13; cdr3_nt: TGTGCCAGCACAGCGGGAGTCGCAGATACGCAGTATTTT; cdr3_aa: CASTAGVADTQYF
v_call: TRBV5-8; j_call: TRBJ2-3; clone_size: .; d_call: .; cdr3_length: 16; cdr3_nt: TGTGCCAGCAGCTTGGATACAGTCATGGGGGTAGATACGCAGTATTTT; cdr3_aa: CASSLDTVMGVDTQYF